This TCR beta chain was profiled in a study of T-cell reconstitution after alpha-beta-depleted transplantation in children (dated by TCRdb to about 2016). For the study in its entirety: The study quantitatively tracked T-cell immune reconstitution after TCRalphabeta/CD19-depleted allogeneic hematopoietic cell transplantation in children using TCR repertoire profiling. What the authors observed across the whole study: About two months after transplant, the apparently early recovery of alphabetaT-cell counts reportedly depended on just several hundred clones that had expanded rapidly and came from non-depleted graft cells. In some patients, the high TCRbeta diversity seen at day 60 was put down to recipient T cells and intrathymic progenitors that had survived conditioning. Hyperexpanded clone frequencies declined over subsequent months; after one year, T-cell counts and TCRbeta diversity were mostly attributed to newly produced T cells.

A remark on this clonotype: Which antigen it targets is not known. There are no base qualities to consult, and no much larger clone falls within one base.

The germline V gene sets CDR1 to SGHRS and CDR2 to YFSETQ. Taken from cysteine to phenylalanine, the CDR3 has 12 residues. Just CDR3 DNA is preserved here, 36 bases in frame from base 1. The junction carries 7 bases between V and J, which are trimmed by 5 bases and 2 bases respectively. The treatment or condition label, read with the paper, signifies: allogeneic hematopoietic cell transplantation with graft depleted of TCRalphabeta T cells and CD19 B cells. TCRalphabeta/CD19-depleted allogeneic hematopoietic cell grafts were given to the transplant recipients, all of whom were children. The library relied on PCR. Sequenced using an Illumina HiSeq 2500. TCR libraries were prepared with molecular barcoding, using unique molecular identifiers to normalize TCRbeta repertoire quantification. In TCRdb, the public reads were trimmed at Q25 with fastp and aligned with MiXCR, with productive beta chains retained. Here each entry gathers all rows of one CDR3 protein and keeps the most common genes and DNA. A total of about 130,000 distinct CDR3 sequences appear in this sample, 8% to 10% of them only once. Of the sample, 24% falls within the top ten clones.

The chain joins TRBV5-1 to TRBJ2-5; no confident D gene assignment can be made. This TCR was sampled from a girl under three years old who had a stem cell transplant for combined immunodeficiency, so the T cells may come from the graft donor. The specimen was PBMCs, mostly from graft donor cells, collected 180 days after TCRalphabeta/CD19-depleted stem cell transplant. The nucleotides are TGCGCCAGCAGTCGGCAGCAAGAGACCCAGTACTTC. Its amino acids are CASSRQQETQYF.